The present TCR beta chain was sequenced within a study of regulatory T cells in long-lasting Graves disease (dated by TCRdb to about 2021). Turning to the overall study: Newly diagnosed Graves' disease patients had taken antithyroid drugs for less than 3 months. Patients with persistent Graves' disease were compared with patients with newly diagnosed Graves' disease using TCR sequencing and RNA sequencing of peripheral blood. The study was conducted in China and was registered as a clinical trial. A total of roughly 33 samples were covered by TCR sequencing, comprising 13 persistent and roughly 20 newly diagnosed Graves' disease patients.

Libraries were made using multiplex PCR. Instrument on record: Illumina HiSeq 4000. To build TCR beta libraries, CDR3 regions were amplified by Arm-PCR using iRepertoire HTBI primers. PCR products were gel purified before sequencing. As for the original processing: A total of under 80 TRBV and approximately 15 TRBJ segments were identified across samples and were used for gene usage analysis of CDR3 amino acid clonotypes. COPE and FqMerger were used to merge filtered high-quality paired reads into contigs. BLAST was used to align contigs to IMGT TRBV, TRBD and TRBJ reference genes, and CDR3 was defined according to IMGT. Highly expanded clones were defined as clonotypes with a frequency above 0.1%. Shannon entropy was used to measure repertoire diversity, and the Gini coefficient was used to measure V-J evenness. Public clonotypes were defined as clonotypes shared by more than one individual. The public reads were run again by TCRdb, first through fastp at Q25 and then through MiXCR, and only productive beta chains were kept. All rows with the same CDR3 protein become a single entry with the most common DNA and genes. For this entry, the V and J calls and clone size follow TCRdb and not the study's own pipeline. Here the sample has over 200,000 distinct CDR3 sequences; 18% occur a single time. The leading ten clones occupy around 15% of the sample.

This clonotype has a count of ten or more. Its antigen is unknown. Base qualities are not provided; no much larger clone lies one nucleotide away. The research as a whole found: As a limitation, the authors acknowledged that the small sample size may reduce accuracy. Patients with persistent disease shared more public clonotypes (approximately 2,500) than newly diagnosed patients did (966). Sequencing and analysis were limited to the TCR beta chain. Only peripheral blood was studied, because thyroid tissue, the primary lesion, was inaccessible. Lower TCR Shannon entropy and fewer highly expanded clones were observed in persistent Graves' disease patients than in newly diagnosed patients, which suggested clonal expansion. Persistent disease showed preferential use of TRBV28, TRBJ1-2 and TRBJ2-5, whereas newly diagnosed disease favored TRBV20-1 and TRBJ2-1.

The time point label, read with the paper, signifies: newly diagnosed GD, antithyroid drugs for less than 3 months. For both TCR sequencing and RNA sequencing, RNA was extracted from PBMCs in TRIzol. The diagnosis of Graves' disease followed American Thyroid Association guidelines. Patients for the study were recruited at an endocrinology department in Xi'an, China. From each patient, roughly 9 milliliters of peripheral blood was collected into an EDTA anticoagulant tube. PBMCs were isolated by Ficoll Paque Plus density gradient separation without further T cell sorting. An Agilent 2100 Bioanalyzer and agarose gel were used to check RNA quality, and a NanoDrop 2000 was used to measure RNA concentration. Trimming removed 5 bases from V and 0 bases from J, leaving 13 bases between the germline ends. The CDR3 measures 16 amino acids from cysteine to phenylalanine. Only the CDR3 DNA stays, 48 bases, in frame from base 1.

The same sample was also used in a study of T cells in Graves' hyperthyroidism and ophthalmopathy. The second study's paper adds: A patient counted as having stable Graves' hyperthyroidism if no progression to ophthalmopathy occurred over 18 months of follow-up. Hyperthyroidism patients were newly diagnosed, with disease duration under 2 months, and aged 18 to 65 years. The study excluded patients with uncontrolled infections, other autoimmune diseases, pregnancy or lactation. Diagnoses relied on clinical symptoms, serum thyroxine and TRAb, thyroid ultrasound and orbital computed tomography. A first-round RT-PCR of the TCR CDR3 used the HTBI primer set with the Qiagen OneStep RT-PCR kit. Most expanded thyroid clonotypes (frequency above 0.001) were also detected in blood, a finding suggesting that blood repertoires may reflect thyroid immune responses. In cross-validation, a model built on a 13 V-J signature told ophthalmopathy apart from stable hyperthyroidism with approximately 90% sensitivity and around 81% specificity, and in testing the same model reached 80%/75%. In validation, the model predicted progression to ophthalmopathy a median of about 6.8 months before onset, with about 64% sensitivity and nearly 75% specificity. TCR V-J signatures able to tell the groups apart were searched for in a discovery cohort of around 95 patients, of whom roughly 42 had Graves' ophthalmopathy and about 55 had stable Graves' hyperthyroidism. An independent validation cohort of about 20 hyperthyroidism patients and about 16 patients who later progressed to ophthalmopathy tested prospective prediction of ophthalmopathy. The 75 to 100 discovery patients were randomly split 7:3 into training and test sets. In roughly six Graves' hyperthyroidism patients, the study also compared T-cell repertoires from thyroid tissue with T-cell repertoires from blood. After blood sampling, hyperthyroidism patients were treated with methimazole at a starting dose of 30 mg daily, and ophthalmopathy patients were treated with high-dose intravenous methylprednisolone. Libraries were constructed in a second round of multiplex PCR, after which size selection and purification were performed. The libraries were sequenced on an Illumina HiSeq2000 using paired-end 100 bp reads. Raw data were processed with SOAPnuke, discarding reads with adapters, uncalled bases, mean Phred below 15, or no exact constant-primer or identifier match. COPE v1.2.5 was used to merge high-quality paired reads, and clonotypes were defined as unique nucleotide sequences. Clonotypes were aligned to IMGT TRBV, TRBD and TRBJ reference segments using MiTCR v1.1. The analysis included only V-J combinations with a frequency above 0.0001, which together covered around 99% of the repertoires. The TCS score was defined as F50 (clonal expansion) divided by E x V (chaos), with BLOSUM62-based TCRdist calculated between CDR3 peptides within each V-J. Welch's t-statistics and random forest reduced 450 to 600 V-J features to roughly 13, which were used in a naive Bayes classifier (R e1071). Sample size was not statistically predetermined, and blinding of investigators to group allocation was not performed. The paper describes TCR Vbeta CDR3 sequencing of 140 or so peripheral blood samples, made up of under 50 ophthalmopathy patients, some 76 hyperthyroidism patients and about 17 progressor patients.

The sequence is built from TRBV12-3 or TRBV12-4 and TRBJ1-4, and the D gene may be TRBD1, 6 bases matching. This sequence was found in a woman aged 30 to 39 with Graves disease. Donor details come from another sample of the same person, matched by shared clones. The sample in question was peripheral blood mononuclear cells (PBMCs), obtained at new diagnosis, from a patient treated with antithyroid drugs. The sequenced DNA: TGTGCCAGCAGTCGAGGGGGGGTTGCAACTAATGAAAAACTGTTTTTT. It translates to CASSRGGVATNEKLFF.